These T cell receptor beta chains were read from a single sample in a study of blood T cell repertoires in COVID-19. The method was immunoSEQ multiplex PCR; TCRdb's version includes in-frame clones alone and lacks a portion of them. The data hold around 300,000 clones, with around 87% observed a single time. The source material was PBMCs or T cells enriched from blood (not recorded which). The receptors were sampled from a woman aged 25-40 years who had recovered from COVID-19. Both conserved end residues are part of each CDR3.

TRBJ1-2,TRBV15,CATSRDRVGNYGYTF
TRBJ2-1,TRBV6-2/TRBV6-3,CASSHRTGSSYNEQFF
TRBJ1-1,TRBV5-1,CASSPDRGDGNTEAFF
TRBJ2-7,TRBV7-2,CASSLAGVAASYEQYF
TRBJ1-5,TRBV30,CAWSDTAQPQHF
TRBJ1-1,TRBV7-2,CASSLAKTGGTEAFF
TRBJ2-6,TRBV5-4,CASSLATGAGANVLTF
TRBJ1-2,TRBV11-2,CASSPHHGDYGYTF
TRBJ1-1,TRBV5-1,CASSLGQGNAEAFF
TRBJ1-1,TRBV12-5,CASGLDRGPGNTEAFF
TRBJ1-5,TRBV28,CASSIQGANQPQHF
TRBJ2-1,TRBV2,CASRVAGGPYNEQFF
TRBJ1-3,TRBV7-9,CASSPPGSGGNTIYF
TRBJ1-3,TRBV5-6,CASSLAGQGSRNTIYF
TRBJ1-5,TRBV7-7,CASSLGVREVGQPQHF
TRBJ2-6,TRBV10-3,CAISESDKGGSGANVLTF
TRBJ1-2,TRBV19,CASNFGQGKVIAF
TRBJ2-2,TRBV18,CASSRTGATGELFF
TRBJ1-4,TRBV2,CASSGRETTNEKLFF
TRBJ2-7,TRBV11-3,CASGRQGAYEQYF
TRBJ1-1,TRBV5-4,CASSAVQGRTEAFF
TRBJ2-7,TRBV28,CASSGQPLYEQYF
TRBJ1-2,TRBV3-1/TRBV3-2,CASSQDGGLGYTF
TRBJ2-2,TRBV9,CASSVYAGELFF
TRBJ1-1,TRBV7-9,CASSPTGGGNTEAFF
TRBJ1-1,TRBV5-6,CASSRRRGMNTEAFF
TRBJ2-1,TRBV7-9,CASSPGLAVYNEQFF
TRBJ1-2,TRBV30,CAWRAGGSIYGYTF
TRBJ1-1,TRBV2,CASSGGQVQPEAFF
TRBJ2-7,TRBV7-3,CASSHRGRRYEQYF
TRBJ1-3,TRBV7-8,CASSLEGSGNTIYF
TRBJ2-5,TRBV6-5,CASRQTVPETQYF
TRBJ2-5,TRBV3-1/TRBV3-2,CASSPGLAGGAQYF
TRBJ1-2,TRBV10-3,CAISAGYYGYTF